The rows below give T cell receptor beta chains drawn from one sample of a study of CD8+ T cells in alopecia areata. This table comes from immunoSEQ multiplex PCR, and its TCRdb copy is limited to in-frame clones, with some not included. The sample holds just over 150,000 clones, roughly two thirds seen once. The source material was CD4+ T cells sorted from blood, sampled at week 4, from a patient treated with tofacitinib. These receptors were collected from a human donor with alopecia areata. CDR3s include the opening cysteine and the closing phenylalanine or tryptophan. The D gene is left open where the match is weak. A row's size may be missing; if present it is once, few, many or a size class.

TRBV15	13	TRBD1	TRBJ1-2	.	CATKKQGADGYTF	TGTGCCACTAAGAAGCAGGGGGCGGATGGCTACACCTTC
TRBV29-1	12	.	TRBJ2-1	.	CSVEEGFGEQFF	TGCAGCGTTGAAGAGGGGTTTGGTGAGCAGTTCTTC
TRBV5-1	14	.	TRBJ2-3	.	CASSLGLAEDTQYF	TGCGCCAGCAGCTTGGGGTTAGCGGAAGATACGCAGTATTTT
TRBV29-1	13	.	TRBJ1-2	.	CSVAQLLTMGYTF	TGCAGCGTTGCGCAGCTTCTAACTATGGGCTACACCTTC
TRBV5-1	15	TRBD1	TRBJ2-7	.	CASSLAGTDYYEQYF	TGCGCCAGCAGCTTGGCTGGGACAGACTATTACGAGCAGTACTTC
TRBV30	15	.	TRBJ1-5	.	CAWSVRGNGNQPQHF	TGTGCCTGGAGTGTACGAGGTAACGGGAATCAGCCCCAGCATTTT
TRBV18	14	.	TRBJ1-1	.	CASSQSRQDTEAFF	TGTGCCAGCTCACAGAGCCGACAGGACACTGAAGCTTTCTTT
TRBV30	15	TRBD1	TRBJ1-6	.	CAWSGRTGQGSPLHF	TGTGCCTGGAGTGGCCGGACAGGGCAAGGATCACCCCTCCACTTT
TRBV27	13	.	TRBJ2-1	.	CASAGTRYNEQFF	TGTGCCAGCGCGGGGACCCGATACAATGAGCAGTTCTTC
TRBV23-1	15	TRBD1	TRBJ2-7	.	CASSPRQGARYEQYF	TGCGCCAGCAGTCCGAGACAGGGGGCAAGGTACGAGCAGTACTTC
TRBV30	17	.	TRBJ2-3	.	CAWTQPGDSQFTDTQYF	TGTGCCTGGACCCAACCGGGGGACTCCCAGTTCACAGATACGCAGTATTTT
TRBV30	12	.	TRBJ2-7	.	CAWSWASYEQYF	TGTGCCTGGAGTTGGGCGTCCTACGAGCAGTACTTC
TRBV5-1	13	.	TRBJ2-5	few	CASSLGAGETQYF	TGCGCCAGCAGCTTGGGCGCAGGAGAGACCCAGTACTTC
TRBV9	14	TRBD1	TRBJ2-3	.	CASTKTGRPDTQYF	TGTGCCAGCACAAAGACAGGGCGCCCAGATACGCAGTATTTT
TRBV23-1	15	.	TRBJ1-5	.	CASSQSRAGNQPQHF	TGCGCCAGCAGTCAATCGAGGGCTGGCAATCAGCCCCAGCATTTT
TRBV2	15	.	TRBJ2-4	.	CASSGPRQDRGVQYF	TGTGCCAGCAGTGGCCCCCGACAGGATAGGGGGGTTCAGTACTTC
TRBV27	14	.	TRBJ1-4	once	CASSLMGAGEKLFF	TGTGCCAGCAGTTTAATGGGGGCAGGAGAAAAACTGTTTTTT
TRBV6-5	14	TRBD2	TRBJ2-5	.	CASGRGVPGETQYF	TGTGCCAGCGGGCGGGGGGTCCCGGGAGAGACCCAGTACTTC
TRBV30	11	.	TRBJ1-1	few	CAWSGVTEAFF	TGTGCCTGGAGTGGGGTCACTGAAGCTTTCTTT
TRBV29-1	14	.	TRBJ1-1	.	CSVVGAFGYTEAFF	TGCAGCGTTGTTGGTGCCTTTGGGTACACTGAAGCTTTCTTT
TRBV7-9	13	.	TRBJ1-2	.	CASSLGPTKGYTF	TGTGCCAGCAGCTTGGGGCCAACGAAGGGCTACACCTTC
TRBV27	12	.	TRBJ2-1	few	CASSLMGYEQFF	TGTGCCAGCAGTTTAATGGGCTATGAGCAGTTCTTC
TRBV9	17	TRBD2	TRBJ2-3	.	CASSFSRLAADTDTQYF	TGTGCCAGCAGCTTCTCCCGGCTAGCGGCAGACACAGATACGCAGTATTTT
TRBV30	11	.	TRBJ2-2	few	CAWRDTGELFF	TGTGCCTGGAGGGACACCGGGGAGCTGTTTTTT
TRBV7-8	15	.	TRBJ2-7	.	CASSLVAGETYEQYF	TGTGCCAGCAGCTTAGTCGCAGGGGAGACCTACGAGCAGTACTTC
TRBV30	14	.	TRBJ1-1	.	CAWSGGVLNTEAFF	TGTGCCTGGAGTGGAGGGGTTTTGAACACTGAAGCTTTCTTT
TRBV29-1	12	.	TRBJ1-2	.	CSVTDIMFGYTF	TGCAGCGTTACGGACATAATGTTCGGCTACACCTTC
TRBV29-1	11	TRBD1	TRBJ2-5	few	CSDHRGETQYF	TGCAGCGACCACAGGGGAGAGACCCAGTACTTC
TRBV30	13	TRBD1	TRBJ2-7	.	CAYGTGYSYEQYF	TGTGCCTACGGGACAGGGTATTCCTACGAGCAGTACTTC
TRBV10-3	14	TRBD1	TRBJ2-7	.	CAIDDRGNSLEQYF	TGTGCCATCGATGACAGGGGCAACTCCCTCGAGCAGTACTTC
TRBV5-1	14	.	TRBJ2-1	.	CASSFGQVYNEQFF	TGCGCCAGCAGCTTTGGGCAGGTTTACAATGAGCAGTTCTTC
TRBV5-1	15	TRBD1	TRBJ2-5	few	CASSIQGPSQETQYF	TGCGCCAGCAGCATACAGGGGCCCTCCCAAGAGACCCAGTACTTC
TRBV29-1	15	TRBD1	TRBJ2-7	.	CSVEGWTGNLDEQYF	TGCAGCGTTGAAGGATGGACAGGGAATTTGGACGAGCAGTACTTC
TRBV29-1	12	.	TRBJ1-1	.	CSVVGGPLKLFF	TGCAGCGTTGTAGGGGGACCACTGAAGCTTTTCTTT
TRBV30	14	.	TRBJ1-2	.	CAWSDAGKNYGYTF	TGTGCCTGGAGTGACGCAGGCAAGAACTATGGCTACACCTTC
TRBV9	12	TRBD2	TRBJ2-7	.	CASSVGAGEQYF	TGTGCCAGCAGCGTAGGAGCGGGGGAGCAGTACTTC
TRBV7-9	13	.	TRBJ2-5	once	CASTSTAKETQYF	TGTGCCAGCACCTCTACAGCTAAAGAGACCCAGTACTTC
TRBV30	15	TRBD1	TRBJ1-3	.	CAWSGPGTGVNTIYF	TGTGCCTGGAGCGGACCCGGGACAGGGGTAAACACCATATATTTT
TRBV29-1	13	.	TRBJ1-4	.	CSVARGAIEKLFF	TGCAGCGTTGCAAGGGGAGCGATTGAAAAACTGTTTTTT
TRBV29-1	13	TRBD1	TRBJ2-1	few	CSAHGQGKDEQFF	TGCAGCGCGCACGGACAGGGGAAGGATGAGCAGTTCTTC
TRBV29-1	13	.	TRBJ2-3	.	CSVETASTDTQYF	TGCAGCGTTGAAACAGCTAGCACAGATACGCAGTATTTT
TRBV29-1	13	TRBD2	TRBJ2-3	.	CSVGTRSTDTQYF	TGCAGCGTTGGGACTAGAAGCACAGATACGCAGTATTTT
TRBV29-1	13	.	TRBJ2-3	few	CSAEEGPGDTQYF	TGCAGCGCAGAAGAGGGGCCGGGTGATACGCAGTATTTT
TRBV6-5	15	TRBD2	TRBJ2-3	.	CASSPLAGGPDTQYF	TGTGCCAGCAGTCCTCTAGCGGGGGGGCCGGATACGCAGTATTTT
TRBV9	15	TRBD1	TRBJ2-5	few	CASSFGTGTQETQYF	TGTGCCAGCAGCTTCGGGACAGGCACTCAAGAGACCCAGTACTTC
TRBV7-2	14	.	TRBJ1-6	once	CASAPGPGNSPLHF	TGTGCCAGCGCCCCGGGCCCGGGAAATTCACCCCTCCACTTT
TRBV29-1	16	TRBD1	TRBJ1-1	.	CSVRFRTGGVGTEAFF	TGCAGCGTTCGATTTAGGACAGGGGGCGTAGGGACTGAAGCTTTCTTT
TRBV29-1	13	.	TRBJ2-5	.	CSVVPGGGETQYF	TGCAGCGTTGTCCCCGGGGGCGGGGAGACCCAGTACTTC
TRBV30	13	.	TRBJ1-2	.	CASYWQDPYGYTF	TGTGCCTCATACTGGCAGGATCCCTATGGCTACACCTTC
TRBV5-6	14	TRBD2	TRBJ2-7	.	CASSRGDSTYEQYF	TGTGCCAGCAGCCGGGGGGACTCCACCTACGAGCAGTACTTC
TRBV6-5	13	TRBD1	TRBJ1-3	.	CASGQGRGNTIYF	TGTGCCAGCGGACAGGGACGTGGAAACACCATATATTTT
TRBV4-3	13	.	TRBJ2-7	.	CASSQAGSYEQYF	TGCGCCAGCAGCCAGGCCGGATCCTACGAGCAGTACTTC
TRBV30	12	.	TRBJ2-7	.	CAWSGGTYEQYF	TGTGCCTGGAGTGGAGGTACCTACGAGCAGTACTTC